This T cell receptor beta chain stems from a study of early T cells in non-severe SARS-CoV-2 infection. Study context: Sequenced bulk RNA came from whole blood that was unsorted, and chains were unpaired.

This clonotype was detected a few times. In TCRdb, the 5' RACE reads were re-called with MiXCR into one record per CDR3 protein. The sample includes more than 95,000 distinct CDR3 sequences, around 16% of them seen just once. Sample: whole blood. The origin of this receptor is an adult who was a healthcare worker with PCR-confirmed SARS-CoV-2 infection or an uninfected control (not recorded which).

CDR3 sequence reads: CASRSEGGAYEQYF. The CDR3 DNA sequence: TGCGCCAGCAGATCTGAAGGGGGGGCCTACGAGCAGTACTTC. The chain carries TRBV5-1 and TRBJ2-7; D is possibly TRBD2 (7 bases). The CDR3 covers 14 residues. Trimming removed 5 bases at V and 2 bases at J, with 14 bases between. CDR1 SGHRS and CDR2 YFSETQ come from the germline V gene.